The T cell receptor beta chain under discussion was sequenced for a study of T cells in Graves' hyperthyroidism and ophthalmopathy. In its sample, this clonotype was seen once. TCR beta CDR3 regions were amplified from RNA. The TCR CDR3 was amplified in a first-round RT-PCR using the HTBI primer set. Each CDR3 protein gets one entry after TCRdb re-called the multiplex PCR reads with MiXCR. The data hold hundreds of thousands of distinct CDR3 sequences, with about 15% observed a single time. The sequenced sample was blood. This sequence was found in a woman between 18 and 29 years old with Graves' hyperthyroidism.

The CDR3 region is CASSIGGSTDTQYF. DNA for the CDR3: TGTGCCAGTAGTATAGGGGGGAGCACAGATACGCAGTATTTT. The chain couples TRBV19 to TRBJ2-3; D is tentatively TRBD1 or TRBD2 (5 bases each). Germline-derived CDR1 and CDR2 are LNHDA and SQIVND (reference sequence). CDR3 length: 14 residues. Trimming pared 1 base from V and 0 bases from J, leaving 5 bases between.